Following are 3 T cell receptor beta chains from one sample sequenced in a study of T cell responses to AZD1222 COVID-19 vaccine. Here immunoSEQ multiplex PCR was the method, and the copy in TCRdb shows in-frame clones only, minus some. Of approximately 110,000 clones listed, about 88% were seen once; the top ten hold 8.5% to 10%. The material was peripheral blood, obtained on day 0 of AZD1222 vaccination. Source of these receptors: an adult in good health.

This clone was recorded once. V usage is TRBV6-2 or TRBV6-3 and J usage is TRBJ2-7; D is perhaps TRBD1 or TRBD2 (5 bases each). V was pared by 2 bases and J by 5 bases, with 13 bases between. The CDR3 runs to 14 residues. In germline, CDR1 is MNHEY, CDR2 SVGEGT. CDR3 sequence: CASSYDGASDEQYF. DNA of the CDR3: TGTGCCAGCAGTTACGACGGGGCTTCTGACGAGCAGTACTTC.

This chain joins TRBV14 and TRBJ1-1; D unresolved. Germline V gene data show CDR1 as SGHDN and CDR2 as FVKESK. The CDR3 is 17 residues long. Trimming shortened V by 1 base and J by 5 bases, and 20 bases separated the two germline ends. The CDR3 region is CASSQGIARWGRTEAFF. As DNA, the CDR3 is TGTGCCAGCAGCCAAGGGATCGCCCGGTGGGGAAGAACTGAAGCTTTCTTT.

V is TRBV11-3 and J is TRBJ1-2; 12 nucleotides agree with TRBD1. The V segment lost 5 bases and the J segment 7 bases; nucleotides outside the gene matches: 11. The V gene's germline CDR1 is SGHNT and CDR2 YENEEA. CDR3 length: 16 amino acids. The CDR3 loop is CASSAKPGQGAFGYTF. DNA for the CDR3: TGTGCCAGCAGCGCCAAACCGGGACAGGGGGCATTTGGCTACACCTTC.